This TCR beta chain was documented in a study of blood T cell repertoires in COVID-19. CDR1 and CDR2 from the germline V gene are MNHNY and SVGAGI (reference sequence). Trimming shortened V by 5 bases and J by 4 bases, and 12 bases separated the two germline ends. The CDR3 runs 14 residues. Clones were read by immunoSEQ multiplex PCR, and TCRdb kept only the in-frame ones, dropping some. The table lists about 50,000 clones, 86% of them singletons. The sequencing sample was made of peripheral blood. The rearrangement links TRBV6-6 to TRBJ1-5, with D perhaps TRBD1 (6 bases). The sequence came from a human donor in a cohort sampled during active COVID-19. The CDR3: CASSPGQRNQPQHF. DNA for the CDR3: TGTGCCAGCAGTCCCGGACAGCGGAATCAGCCCCAGCATTTT.